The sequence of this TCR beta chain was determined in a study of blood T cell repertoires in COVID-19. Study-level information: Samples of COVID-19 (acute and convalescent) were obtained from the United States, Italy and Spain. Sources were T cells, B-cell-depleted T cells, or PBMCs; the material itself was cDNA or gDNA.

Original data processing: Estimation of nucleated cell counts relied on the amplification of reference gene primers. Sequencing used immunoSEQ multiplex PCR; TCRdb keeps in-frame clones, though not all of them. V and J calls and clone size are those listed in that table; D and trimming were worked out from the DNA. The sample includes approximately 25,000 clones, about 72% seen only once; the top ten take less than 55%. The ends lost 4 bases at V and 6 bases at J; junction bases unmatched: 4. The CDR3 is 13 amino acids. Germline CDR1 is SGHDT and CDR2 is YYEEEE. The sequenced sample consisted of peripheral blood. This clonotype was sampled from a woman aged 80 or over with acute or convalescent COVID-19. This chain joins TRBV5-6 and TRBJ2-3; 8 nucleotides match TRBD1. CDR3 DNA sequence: TGTGCCAGCAGCCAGACAGGGGAGGATACGCAGTATTTT. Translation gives CASSQTGEDTQYF.